This T cell receptor (beta chain) stems from a study of cytomegalovirus exposure and HLA in healthy donors. Broader study findings: The study assumed roughly uniform donor sequencing depth for presence/absence analyses.

With respect to this clone: Antigen: not known.

The PCR ran on 60 Vbeta and 13 Jbeta primers. Produced via immunoSEQ multiplex PCR; TCRdb's table is partial and in-frame only. The sample records approximately 170,000 clones, over 65% being singletons. CDR3 size: 18 residues. The sample consisted of PBMCs. V usage is TRBV21-1 and J usage is TRBJ2-5; TRBD2 reflects the table's D call only, with no check against the DNA. TRBV21-1 is an annotated pseudogene. The source is a man aged 18 to 29 in good health and CMV-seropositive. CDR3 in DNA: TGTGCCAGCAGCAAAGTCCGGACTAGCGGGAGAAGGTGTGAGACCCAGTACTTC. It encodes CASSKVRTSGRRCETQYF.